One sample yielded the 19 T cell receptor beta chains listed below, sequenced in a study of T cell repertoires in cytomegalovirus infection. MiXCR was run by TCRdb on the reads, yielding one entry per CDR3 protein. The table has about 490,000 distinct CDR3 sequences, more than 15% seen once. Sequenced input: CD8+ T cells from PBMCs. The receptor set was obtained from a human donor in good health (CMV status not recorded). Some clones in this sample may be carry-over from other donors' samples.

This clonotype showed up many times. This chain uses TRBV6-1 with TRBJ2-1; 10 bases are shared with TRBD2. This CDR3 has 15 amino acids. Losses at the gene ends were 2 bases for V and 7 bases for J; bases not matched to a gene: 5. CDR1 and CDR2 from the germline V gene are MNHNS and SASEGT. The CDR3 nucleotides are TGTGCCAGCAGTGAACTAGCGGGAGCGGCTAATGAGCAGTTCTTC. This translates into CASSELAGAANEQFF.

The chain is built from TRBV4-2 and TRBJ2-1, with unresolved D. The germline V and J ends were trimmed by 0 bases and 8 bases, with 11 bases remaining between them. CDR1 LGHNA and CDR2 YNFKEQ come from the germline V gene. This CDR3 contains 14 residues. The CDR3 DNA is TGTGCCAGCAGCCAAGATCTTAGAGGAGATGAGCAGTTCTTC. It translates to CASSQDLRGDEQFF.

The sample holds a few counts of this clonotype. The rearrangement links TRBV27 to TRBJ2-1; 12 bases are shared with TRBD2. Germline V gene lookup returns CDR1 MNHEY and CDR2 SMNVEV (reference sequence). This CDR3 has 13 residues. V lost 6 bases and J lost 10; bases outside the gene matches: 4. The CDR3 DNA reads as TGTGCCAGCAGCCGACTAGCGGGAGAAGAGCAGTTCTTC. It is translated as CASSRLAGEEQFF.

Concerning this clonotype itself: Just one base apart from a much larger clone, this may be a read error. The rearrangement links TRBV11-1 to TRBJ2-2, with D maybe TRBD2 (6 bases). Germline V lookup: CDR1 SGHAT, CDR2 FQDESV (reference sequence). The CDR3 totals 14 residues. The CDR3 nucleotides are TGTGCCAGCAGCTTAGTCGGGGGACCCGGGGGGCTGTTTTTT. It specifies CASSLVGGPGGLFF.

In this sample, this clonotype turned up a few times. The rearrangement uses TRBV11-2 and TRBJ2-2; 7 nucleotides line up with TRBD1. With 2 bases clipped from V and 6 bases from J, the junction kept 3 bases outside the gene matches. The CDR3 length is 14 residues. The germline V gene has CDR1 SGHAT and CDR2 FQNNGV. The CDR3 reads CASSLWQGAGELFF. In nucleotides, the CDR3 is TGTGCCAGCAGCTTATGGCAGGGGGCCGGGGAGCTGTTTTTT.

The chain links TRBV2 to TRBJ1-2; D might be TRBD1 (5 bases). The CDR3 spans 11 residues. Germline values: CDR1 SNHLY, CDR2 FYNNEI. V was trimmed by 9 bases and J by 6 bases, leaving 11 bases between them. For the CDR3, the DNA is TGTGCCAGGACAGAGCTCCATGGCTACACCTTC. This codes for CARTELHGYTF.

This clonotype was detected a few times. Given a much more abundant clone one base away, this may be a read error. The conserved final phenylalanine or tryptophan is absent from the CDR3, which likely points to a read error. The genes are TRBV7-6 and TRBJ1-2, with 8 bases fitting TRBD1. Germline loops: CDR1 SGHVS, CDR2 FNYEAQ. The CDR3 extends over 15 amino acids. V shed 5 bases, J shed 0 bases, and the junction held 5 bases outside the gene matches. The CDR3 DNA sequence: TGTGCCAGCAGCCTAGGACAGGGAACTAACTATGGCTACACCTTA. This encodes CASSLGQGTNYGYTL.

This clonotype was seen ten or more times. The chain combines TRBV12-5 with TRBJ2-1; D not certain. From germline, CDR1 is LGHNT and CDR2 FRNRAP. The V and J ends lost 1 base and 0 bases respectively, with 4 bases between them. The CDR3 has 14 residues. The CDR3 DNA sequence: TGTGCTAGTGGTTTGGCGATCTCCTACAATGAGCAGTTCTTC. Encoded protein: CASGLAISYNEQFF.

The chain recombines TRBV30 with TRBJ1-1; perhaps TRBD1 as D (5 bases). The CDR3 contains 13 residues. The germline V and J ends were trimmed by 3 bases and 4 bases, with 12 bases remaining between them. The germline gives CDR1 GTSNPN, CDR2 SVGIG (reference sequence). The CDR3: CAWSAIRGTEAFF. DNA of the CDR3: TGTGCCTGGAGCGCGATTAGGGGCACTGAAGCTTTCTTT.

Ten or more counts support this clonotype. J is TRBJ1-1 and V is TRBV7-7; no clear D. V was clipped by 1 base and J by 4 bases, with 7 bases between them. Germline assignment: CDR1 SSHAT and CDR2 FNYEAQ (reference sequence). The length of the CDR3 is 13 residues. The CDR3 loop reads CASSLGTGTEAFF. The CDR3 bases are TGTGCCAGCAGCTTAGGGACCGGCACTGAAGCTTTCTTT.

V usage is TRBV28 and J usage is TRBJ2-1, with D uncertain. Germline CDR1 reads MDHEN; CDR2 reads SYDVKM. The CDR3 consists of 14 residues. V lost 6 bases, J lost 4 bases, and 13 bases lay in between. CDR3 DNA: TGTGCCAGCAGCCTCACCAACCGGTACAATGAGCAGTTCTTC. This sequence encodes CASSLTNRYNEQFF.

The CDR3, as DNA: TGTGCCAGCAGCGAGAGGGTAGACTGGAACTATGGCTACACCTTC. Its translation: CASSERVDWNYGYTF. This rearrangement joins TRBV9 to TRBJ1-2; D is undetermined. This CDR3 has 15 amino acids. Germline CDR1 is SGDLS and CDR2 is YYNGEE. Trimming left V 3 bases short and J 2 bases short, with 14 bases between.

Turning to this clonotype: This could be a read error, since a much larger clone is one nucleotide away. The rearrangement links TRBV6-1 to TRBJ2-1; TRBD1 or TRBD2 may be the D gene (6 bases each). This CDR3 contains 14 residues. V was cut by 10 bases and J by 4 bases, with 17 bases left in between. Germline loops: CDR1 MNHNS, CDR2 SASEGT. The CDR3 region is CATGGQADYNEQFF. CDR3 in DNA: TGTGCCACCGGGGGACAAGCGGATTACAATGAGCAGTTCTTC.

This clonotype was recorded at least ten times. The V gene is TRBV12-3 or TRBV12-4, the J gene TRBJ2-3, with 8 bases that match TRBD2. Unmatched junction bases numbered 12, after V lost 5 bases and J lost 2 bases. The CDR3 has 17 amino acids. CDR3 residues: CASSPTPGGGLTDTQYF. CDR3 nucleotide sequence: TGTGCCAGCAGTCCCACCCCGGGGGGGGGTCTCACAGATACGCAGTATTTT.

V is TRBV23-1 and J is TRBJ2-1, with D maybe TRBD2 (5 bases). TRBV23-1 is an ORF; its function is uncertain. Trimming removed 3 bases at V and 3 bases at J, with 15 bases between. The CDR3 covers 16 residues. Written as DNA, the CDR3 is TGCGCCAGCAGTCAGGGCCCCGAGCGGTACTACAATGAGCAGTTCTTC. Its translation: CASSQGPERYYNEQFF.

This clonotype was seen a handful of times. This chain links TRBV11-2 with TRBJ2-7; TRBD2 matches at 13 bases. Germline-derived CDR1 and CDR2 are SGHAT and FQNNGV. Trimming cost V 5 bases and J 5 bases; bases outside gene matches: 6. This CDR3 comprises 15 residues. The CDR3 reads CASSPGLAGTDEQYF. The CDR3 DNA reads TGTGCCAGCAGCCCGGGACTAGCGGGGACCGACGAGCAGTACTTC.

Many counts were recorded for this clonotype. The chain carries TRBV19 and TRBJ1-1; D is unclear. Germline V gene lookup returns CDR1 LNHDA and CDR2 SQIVND (reference sequence). The germline V and J ends were trimmed by 3 bases and 0 bases, with 8 bases remaining between them. The CDR3 runs to 14 residues. The CDR3 region is CASSISQLNTEAFF. For the CDR3, the DNA is TGTGCCAGTAGTATTAGCCAGCTGAACACTGAAGCTTTCTTT. Full variable domain (outside the CDR3, taken from reference TRBV19 and TRBJ1-1): DGGITQSPKYLFRKEGQNVTLSCEQNLNHDAMYWYRQDPGQGLRLIYYSQIVNDFQKGDIAEGYSVSREKKESFPLTVTSAQKNPTAFYLCASSISQLNTEAFFGQGTRLTVV.

The chain uses TRBV9 and TRBJ1-1; D is uncertain. Germline CDR1 and CDR2: SGDLS and YYNGEE. CDR3 length equals 12 residues. V was cut by 5 bases and J by 6 bases, with 11 bases left in between. The CDR3 here is CASSFNGAEAFF. The CDR3 nucleotides read TGTGCCAGCAGTTTCAATGGGGCTGAAGCTTTCTTT.

This clonotype was recorded many times. This rearrangement joins TRBV27 to TRBJ2-7; TRBD1 aligns across 7 bases. Per the germline V gene, CDR1 is MNHEY and CDR2 is SMNVEV (reference sequence). The CDR3 contains 15 residues. Unmatched junction bases numbered 12, after V lost 8 bases and J lost 2 bases. CDR3 DNA sequence: TGTGCCAGCTTCCGGGACAGAGATTCAACCTACGAGCAGTACTTC. The encoded protein is CASFRDRDSTYEQYF.